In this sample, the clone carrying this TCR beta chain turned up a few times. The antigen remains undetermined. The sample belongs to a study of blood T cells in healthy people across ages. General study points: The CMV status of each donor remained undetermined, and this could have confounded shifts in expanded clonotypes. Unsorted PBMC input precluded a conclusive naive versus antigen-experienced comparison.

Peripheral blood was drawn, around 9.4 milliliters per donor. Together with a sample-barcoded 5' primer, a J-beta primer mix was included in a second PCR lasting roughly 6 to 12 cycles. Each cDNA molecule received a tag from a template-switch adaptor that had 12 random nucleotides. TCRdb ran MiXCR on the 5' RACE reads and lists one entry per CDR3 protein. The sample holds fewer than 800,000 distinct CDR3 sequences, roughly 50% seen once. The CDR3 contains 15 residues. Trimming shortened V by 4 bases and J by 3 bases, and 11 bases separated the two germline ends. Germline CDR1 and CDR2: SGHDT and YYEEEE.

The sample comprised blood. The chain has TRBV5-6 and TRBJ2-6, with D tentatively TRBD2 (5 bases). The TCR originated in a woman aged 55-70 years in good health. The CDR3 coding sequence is TGTGCCAGCAGCCCTGGGAGTCGTGGGGCCAACGTCCTGACTTTC. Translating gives CASSPGSRGANVLTF.